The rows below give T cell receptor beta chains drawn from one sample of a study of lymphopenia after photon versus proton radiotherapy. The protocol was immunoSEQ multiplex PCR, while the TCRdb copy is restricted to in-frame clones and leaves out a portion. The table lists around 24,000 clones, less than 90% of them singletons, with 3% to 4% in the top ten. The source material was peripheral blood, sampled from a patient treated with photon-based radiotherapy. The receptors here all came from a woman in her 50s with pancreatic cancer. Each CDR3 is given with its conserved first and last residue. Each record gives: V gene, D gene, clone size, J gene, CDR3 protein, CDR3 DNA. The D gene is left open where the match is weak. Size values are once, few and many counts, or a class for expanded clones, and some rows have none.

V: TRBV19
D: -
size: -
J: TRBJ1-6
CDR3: CASSAPAKGPLHF
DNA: TGTGCCAGTAGTGCCCCCGCCAAAGGACCCCTCCACTTT

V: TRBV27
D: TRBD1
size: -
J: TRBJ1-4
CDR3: CASSPWTGGKENEKLFF
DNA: TGTGCCAGCAGTCCATGGACAGGGGGCAAGGAAAATGAAAAACTGTTTTTT

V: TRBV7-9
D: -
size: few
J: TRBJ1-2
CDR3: CASRGDGTNYGYTF
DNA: TGTGCCAGCAGGGGAGACGGGACTAACTATGGCTACACCTTC

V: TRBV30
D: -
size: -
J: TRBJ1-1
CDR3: CAWTLNKNTEAFF
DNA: TGTGCCTGGACCCTCAACAAGAACACTGAAGCTTTCTTT

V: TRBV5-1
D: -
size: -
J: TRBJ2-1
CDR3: CASSLGRSNEQFF
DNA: TGCGCCAGCAGCTTGGGAAGGAGCAATGAGCAGTTCTTC

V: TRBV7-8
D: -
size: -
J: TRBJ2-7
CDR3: CASSLGLSYEQYF
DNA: TGTGCCAGCAGCTTAGGCCTTTCCTACGAGCAGTACTTC

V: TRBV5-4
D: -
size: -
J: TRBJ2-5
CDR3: CASSPTGPKQETQYF
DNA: TGTGCCAGCAGCCCCACCGGACCAAAACAAGAGACCCAGTACTTC

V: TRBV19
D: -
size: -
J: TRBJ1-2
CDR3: CASRTGGVGNTF
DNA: TGTGCCAGTAGGACAGGTGGCGTCGGAAACACCTTC

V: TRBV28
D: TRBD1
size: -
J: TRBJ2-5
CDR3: CASSLTGNQETQYF
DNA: TGTGCCAGCAGTTTGACAGGGAATCAAGAGACCCAGTACTTC

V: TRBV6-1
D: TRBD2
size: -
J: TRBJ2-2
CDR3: CASSGWGLAGTGELFF
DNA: TGTGCCAGCAGTGGGTGGGGACTAGCGGGAACCGGGGAGCTGTTTTTT

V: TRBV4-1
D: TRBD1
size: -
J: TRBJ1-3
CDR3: CASSHTQGAAGNTIYF
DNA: TGCGCCAGCAGCCATACCCAGGGGGCAGCTGGAAACACCATATATTTT

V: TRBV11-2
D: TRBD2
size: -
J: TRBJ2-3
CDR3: CASSQTDLLAGLADTQYF
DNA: TGTGCCAGCAGCCAGACGGACTTACTAGCGGGTCTCGCAGATACGCAGTATTTT

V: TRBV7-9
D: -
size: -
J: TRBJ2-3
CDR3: CASALDGRDTQYF
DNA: TGTGCCAGCGCCCTTGACGGGCGCGATACGCAGTATTTT

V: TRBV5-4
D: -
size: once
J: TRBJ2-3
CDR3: CASSLPTSDTQYF
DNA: TGTGCCAGCAGCTTGCCCACATCAGATACGCAGTATTTT

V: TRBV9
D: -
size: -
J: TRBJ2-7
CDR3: CASSVGSSSSYEQYF
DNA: TGTGCCAGCAGCGTAGGAAGCAGTAGCTCCTACGAGCAGTACTTC

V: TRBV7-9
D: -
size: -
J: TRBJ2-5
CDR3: CASVREKETQYF
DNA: TGTGCCAGCGTCAGGGAAAAAGAGACCCAGTACTTC

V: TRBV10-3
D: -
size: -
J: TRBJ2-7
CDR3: CAISVGRDHEQYF
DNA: TGTGCCATCAGTGTCGGCAGGGACCACGAGCAGTACTTC

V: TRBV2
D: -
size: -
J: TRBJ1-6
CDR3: CASSENSFNSPLHF
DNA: TGTGCCAGCAGTGAAAACTCTTTTAATTCACCCCTCCACTTT

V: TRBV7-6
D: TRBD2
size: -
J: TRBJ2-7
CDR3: CASSLAAGGPYEQYF
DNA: TGTGCCAGCAGCTTAGCGGCGGGAGGGCCGTACGAGCAGTACTTC

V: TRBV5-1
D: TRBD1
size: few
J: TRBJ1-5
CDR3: CASSLTGQGNQPQHF
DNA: TGCGCCAGCAGCCTGACGGGACAGGGCAATCAGCCCCAGCATTTT

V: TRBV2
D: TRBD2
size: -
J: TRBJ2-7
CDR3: CASSEVHGTSGSVEQYF
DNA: TGTGCCAGCAGTGAAGTACACGGGACTAGCGGGAGTGTCGAGCAGTACTTC

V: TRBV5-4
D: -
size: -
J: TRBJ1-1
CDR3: CASSLSGRNTEAFF
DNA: TGTGCCAGCAGCTTATCAGGGAGGAACACTGAAGCTTTCTTT

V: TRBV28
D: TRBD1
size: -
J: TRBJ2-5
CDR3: CASTETGTGVVRETQYF
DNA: TGTGCCAGCACCGAAACCGGGACAGGGGTCGTCCGAGAGACCCAGTACTTC

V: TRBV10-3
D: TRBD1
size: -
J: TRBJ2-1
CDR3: CAISESQGTNNEQFF
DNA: TGTGCCATCAGTGAGTCACAGGGGACCAACAATGAGCAGTTCTTC